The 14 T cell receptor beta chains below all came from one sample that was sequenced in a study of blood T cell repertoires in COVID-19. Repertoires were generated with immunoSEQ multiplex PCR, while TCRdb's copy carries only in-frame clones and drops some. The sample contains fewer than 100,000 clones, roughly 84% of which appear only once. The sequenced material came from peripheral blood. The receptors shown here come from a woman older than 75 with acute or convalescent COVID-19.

The CDR3 sequence is CASSQGDSGGGRETQYF. DNA for the CDR3: TGCGCCAGCAGCCAAGGGGATAGCGGGGGAGGTAGGGAGACCCAGTACTTC. The chain is built from TRBV4-1 and TRBJ2-5, with TRBD2 matching over 9 bases. Germline V lookup: CDR1 MGHRA, CDR2 YSYEKL. Unmatched junction bases numbered 11, after V lost 1 base and J lost 5 bases. The length of the CDR3 is 17 residues.

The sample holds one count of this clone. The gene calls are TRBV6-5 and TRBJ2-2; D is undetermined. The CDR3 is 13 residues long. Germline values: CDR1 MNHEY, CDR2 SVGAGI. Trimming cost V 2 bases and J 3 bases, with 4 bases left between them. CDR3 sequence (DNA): TGTGCCAGCAGTTACACGGACACCGGGGAGCTGTTTTTT. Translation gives CASSYTDTGELFF.

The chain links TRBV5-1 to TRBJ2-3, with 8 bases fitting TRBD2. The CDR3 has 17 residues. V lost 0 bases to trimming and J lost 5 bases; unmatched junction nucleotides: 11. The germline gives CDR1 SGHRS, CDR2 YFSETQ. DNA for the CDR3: TGCGCCAGCAGCTTGGGGGTTTTAGCGGGACTTGTAGATACGCAGTATTTT. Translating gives CASSLGVLAGLVDTQYF.

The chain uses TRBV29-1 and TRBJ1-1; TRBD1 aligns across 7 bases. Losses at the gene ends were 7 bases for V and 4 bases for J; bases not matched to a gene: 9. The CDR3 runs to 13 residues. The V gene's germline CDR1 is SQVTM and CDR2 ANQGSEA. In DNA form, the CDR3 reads TGCAGCGCTTCGACAGGGTGGCGCACTGAAGCTTTCTTT. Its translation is CSASTGWRTEAFF.

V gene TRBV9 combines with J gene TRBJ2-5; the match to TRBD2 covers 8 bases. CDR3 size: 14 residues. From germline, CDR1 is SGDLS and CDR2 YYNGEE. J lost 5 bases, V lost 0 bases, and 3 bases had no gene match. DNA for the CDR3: TGTGCCAGCAGCGTAGGTAGCGGGAAGGAGACCCAGTACTTC. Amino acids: CASSVGSGKETQYF. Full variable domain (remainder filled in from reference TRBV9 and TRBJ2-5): DSGVTQTPKHLITATGQRVTLRCSPRSGDLSVYWYQQSLDQGLQFLIQYYNGEERAKGNILERFSAQQFPDLHSELNLSSLELGDSALYFCASSVGSGKETQYFGPGTRLLVL.

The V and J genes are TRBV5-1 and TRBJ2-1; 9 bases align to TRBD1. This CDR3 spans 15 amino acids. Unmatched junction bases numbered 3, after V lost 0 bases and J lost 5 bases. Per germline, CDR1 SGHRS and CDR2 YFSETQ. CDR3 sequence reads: CASSLVGQGNNEQFF. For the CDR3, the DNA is TGCGCCAGCAGCTTGGTTGGACAGGGGAACAATGAGCAGTTCTTC.

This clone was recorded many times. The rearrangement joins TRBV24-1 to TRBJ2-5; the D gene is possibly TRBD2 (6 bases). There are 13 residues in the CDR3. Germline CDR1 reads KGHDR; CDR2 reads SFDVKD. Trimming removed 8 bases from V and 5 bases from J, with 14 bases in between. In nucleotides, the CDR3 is TGTGCCACCAATTTCGGGGGTCGGGAGACCCAGTACTTC. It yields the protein CATNFGGRETQYF.

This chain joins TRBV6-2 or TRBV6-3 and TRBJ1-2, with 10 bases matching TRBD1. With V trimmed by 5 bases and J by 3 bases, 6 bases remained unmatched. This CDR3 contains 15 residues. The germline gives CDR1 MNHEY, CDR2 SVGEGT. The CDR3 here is CASSDRDRGYYGYTF. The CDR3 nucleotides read TGTGCCAGCAGTGACCGGGACAGGGGCTACTATGGCTACACCTTC.

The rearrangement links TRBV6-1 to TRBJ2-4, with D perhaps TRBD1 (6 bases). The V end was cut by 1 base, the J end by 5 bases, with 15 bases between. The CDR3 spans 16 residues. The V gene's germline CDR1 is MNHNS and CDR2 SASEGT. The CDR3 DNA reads TGTGCCAGCAGTGAAGAGGGGGTTGCGAAAGAAAACATTCAGTACTTC. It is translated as CASSEEGVAKENIQYF.

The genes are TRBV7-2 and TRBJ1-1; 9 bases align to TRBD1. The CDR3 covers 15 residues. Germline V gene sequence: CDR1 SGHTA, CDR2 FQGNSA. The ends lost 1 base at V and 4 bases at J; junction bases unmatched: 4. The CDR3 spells CASSLVGTGPTEAFF. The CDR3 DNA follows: TGTGCCAGCAGCTTAGTTGGGACAGGGCCCACTGAAGCTTTCTTT.

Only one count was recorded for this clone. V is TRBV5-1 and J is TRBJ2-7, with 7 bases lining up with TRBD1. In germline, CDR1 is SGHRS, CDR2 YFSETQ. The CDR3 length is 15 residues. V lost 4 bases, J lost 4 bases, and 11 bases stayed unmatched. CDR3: CASSPGQAPTYEQYF. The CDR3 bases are TGCGCCAGCAGCCCAGGACAGGCTCCAACGTACGAGCAGTACTTC.

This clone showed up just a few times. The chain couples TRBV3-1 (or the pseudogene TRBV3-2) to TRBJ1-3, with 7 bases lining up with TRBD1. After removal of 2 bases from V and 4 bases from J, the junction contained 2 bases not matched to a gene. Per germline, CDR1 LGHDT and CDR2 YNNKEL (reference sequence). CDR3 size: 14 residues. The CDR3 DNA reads TGTGCCAGCAGCCAACAGGGGGTCGGAAACACCATATATTTT. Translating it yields CASSQQGVGNTIYF.

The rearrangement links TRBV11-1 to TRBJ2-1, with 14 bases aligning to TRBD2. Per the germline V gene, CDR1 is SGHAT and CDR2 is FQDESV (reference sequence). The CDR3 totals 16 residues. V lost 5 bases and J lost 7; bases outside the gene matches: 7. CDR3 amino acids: CASSPQGLAGVNEQFF. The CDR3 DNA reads TGTGCCAGCAGCCCACAGGGACTAGCGGGAGTGAATGAGCAGTTCTTC. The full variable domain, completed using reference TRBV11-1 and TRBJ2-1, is EAEVAQSPRYKITEKSQAVAFWCDPISGHATLYWYRQILGQGPELLVQFQDESVVDDSQLPKDRFSAERLKGVDSTLKIQPAELGDSAMYLCASSPQGLAGVNEQFFGPGTRLTVL.

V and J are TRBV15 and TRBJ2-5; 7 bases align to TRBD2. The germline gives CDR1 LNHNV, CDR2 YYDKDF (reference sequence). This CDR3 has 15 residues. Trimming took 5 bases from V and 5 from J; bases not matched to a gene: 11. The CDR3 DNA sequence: TGTGCCACCAGCCCCCGGGGGGATTTGTGGGAGACCCAGTACTTC. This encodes CATSPRGDLWETQYF.